The source of this TCR beta chain is a study of cytomegalovirus exposure and HLA in healthy donors. Regarding the study as a whole: Later analysis placed DRB1 highest and HLA-C lowest in TCR association rates, which differed by HLA locus.

Concerning this clone: Its target is unknown.

A multiplex PCR was run with 60 Vbeta primers and 13 Jbeta primers. In the original analysis: Unique TCR beta chains numbered 80 million to 95 million in a later analysis, with some 9.9 million shared. The method was immunoSEQ multiplex PCR; TCRdb's version includes in-frame clones alone and lacks a portion of them. V and J calls and clone size are those listed in that table; D and trimming were worked out from the DNA. Among 150,000 to 200,000 clones listed, about four fifths were seen once. Trimming left V 4 bases short and J 4 bases short, with 11 bases between. The CDR3 consists of 14 residues. Germline V CDR1 and CDR2: LNHDA, SQIVND (reference sequence).

Sample: PBMCs. The chain employs TRBV19 and TRBJ1-5; a weak D match, TRBD1 (5 bases). The clonotype originates from a man aged 18 to 29 in good health and CMV-seronegative. CDR3 coding DNA: TGTGCCAGTAGTAAAAGACAGCTAAATCAGCCCCAGCATTTT. The encoded protein is CASSKRQLNQPQHF.